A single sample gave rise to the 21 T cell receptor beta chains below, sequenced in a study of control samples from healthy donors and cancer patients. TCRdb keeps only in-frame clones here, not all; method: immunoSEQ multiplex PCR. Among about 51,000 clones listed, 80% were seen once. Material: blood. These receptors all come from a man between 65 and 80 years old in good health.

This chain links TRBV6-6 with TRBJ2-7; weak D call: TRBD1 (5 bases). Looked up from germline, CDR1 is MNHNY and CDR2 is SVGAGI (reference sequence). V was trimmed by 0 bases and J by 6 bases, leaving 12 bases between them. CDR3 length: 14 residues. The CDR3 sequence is CASSYSNGQGEQYF. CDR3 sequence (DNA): TGTGCCAGCAGTTACTCGAACGGGCAGGGCGAGCAGTACTTC.

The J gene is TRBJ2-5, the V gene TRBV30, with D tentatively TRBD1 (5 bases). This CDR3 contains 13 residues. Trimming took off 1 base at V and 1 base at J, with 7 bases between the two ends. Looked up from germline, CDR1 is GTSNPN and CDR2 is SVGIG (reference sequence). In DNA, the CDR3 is TGTGCCTGGAGTGCACAGGCCCAAGAGACCCAGTACTTC. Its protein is CAWSAQAQETQYF.

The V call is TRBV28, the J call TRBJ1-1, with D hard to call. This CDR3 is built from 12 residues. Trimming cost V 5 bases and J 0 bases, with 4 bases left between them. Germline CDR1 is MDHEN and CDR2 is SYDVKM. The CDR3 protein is CASSLLNTEAFF. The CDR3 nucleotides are TGTGCCAGCAGTCTGCTGAACACTGAAGCTTTCTTT.

CDR3: CASSTLLGYEQYF. The CDR3 nucleotides are TGCGCCAGCAGCACGCTCCTCGGGTACGAGCAGTACTTC. V usage is TRBV5-1 and J usage is TRBJ2-7; no firm D call. The CDR3 is 13 residues long. Between the trimmed V and J ends, which lost 4 bases and 4 bases, there was a span of 12 bases. Germline V gives CDR1 SGHRS, CDR2 YFSETQ. Full variable domain (remainder filled in from reference TRBV5-1 and TRBJ2-7): KAGVTQTPRYLIKTRGQQVTLSCSPISGHRSVSWYQQTPGQGLQFLFEYFSETQRNKGNFPGRFSGRQFSNSRSEMNVSTLELGDSALYLCASSTLLGYEQYFGPGTRLTVT.

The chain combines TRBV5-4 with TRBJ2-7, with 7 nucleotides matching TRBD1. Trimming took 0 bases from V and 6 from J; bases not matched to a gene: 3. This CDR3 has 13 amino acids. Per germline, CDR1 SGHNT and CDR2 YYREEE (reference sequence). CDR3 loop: CASSLGQGSEQYF. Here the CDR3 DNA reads TGTGCCAGCAGCTTGGGACAGGGTAGCGAGCAGTACTTC.

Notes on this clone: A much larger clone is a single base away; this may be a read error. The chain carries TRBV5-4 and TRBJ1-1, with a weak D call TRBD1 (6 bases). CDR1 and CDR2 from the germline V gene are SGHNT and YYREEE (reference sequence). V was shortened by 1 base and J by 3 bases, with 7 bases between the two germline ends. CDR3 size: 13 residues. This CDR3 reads CASSLSGDTEAFF. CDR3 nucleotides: TGTGCCAGCAGCTTGTCAGGGGACACTGAAGCTTTCTTT.

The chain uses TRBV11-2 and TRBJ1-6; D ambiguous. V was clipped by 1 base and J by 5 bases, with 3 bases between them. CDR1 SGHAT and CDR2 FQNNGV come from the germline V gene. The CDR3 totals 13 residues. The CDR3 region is CASSLVNNSPLHF. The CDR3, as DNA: TGTGCCAGCAGCTTAGTCAATAATTCACCCCTCCACTTT.

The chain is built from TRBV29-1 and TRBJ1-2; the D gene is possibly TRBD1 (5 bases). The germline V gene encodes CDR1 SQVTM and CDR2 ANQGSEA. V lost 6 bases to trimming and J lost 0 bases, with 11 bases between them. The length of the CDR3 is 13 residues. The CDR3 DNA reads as TGCAGCGTCGCCCCGGGACCTAACTATGGCTACACCTTC. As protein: CSVAPGPNYGYTF.

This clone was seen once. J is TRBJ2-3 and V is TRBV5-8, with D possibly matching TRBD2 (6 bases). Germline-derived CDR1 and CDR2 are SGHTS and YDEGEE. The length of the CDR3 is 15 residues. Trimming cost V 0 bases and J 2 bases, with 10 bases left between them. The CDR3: CASSLGDLNTDTQYF. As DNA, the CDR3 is TGTGCCAGCAGCTTGGGGGACTTAAACACAGATACGCAGTATTTT.

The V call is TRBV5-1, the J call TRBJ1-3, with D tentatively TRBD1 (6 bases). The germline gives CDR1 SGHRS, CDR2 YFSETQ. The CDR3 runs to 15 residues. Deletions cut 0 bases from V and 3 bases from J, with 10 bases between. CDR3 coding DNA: TGCGCCAGCAGCTTGGTAGGGGGTGGTGGAAACACCATATATTTT. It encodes CASSLVGGGGNTIYF.

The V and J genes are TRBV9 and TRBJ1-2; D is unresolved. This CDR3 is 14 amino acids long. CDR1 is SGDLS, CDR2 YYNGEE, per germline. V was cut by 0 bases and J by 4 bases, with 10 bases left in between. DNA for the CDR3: TGTGCCAGCAGCGTAGATCCCAGCAGCTATGGCTACACCTTC. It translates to CASSVDPSSYGYTF.

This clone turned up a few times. The CDR3 DNA is TGTGCCAGCAGCCCAGTGGCGAGGTGGGGCAGGGAGACCCAGTACTTC. It is translated as CASSPVARWGRETQYF. This chain joins TRBV11-2 and TRBJ2-5; weak D call: TRBD1 (5 bases). Germline CDR1 is SGHAT and CDR2 is FQNNGV. The CDR3 contains 16 residues. V gave up 5 bases and J gave up 5 bases, with 21 bases separating them.

CDR3 nucleotide sequence: TGTGCCAGCAGCTTACAGCGGGAGGTCTACGAGCAGTACTTC. Protein sequence: CASSLQREVYEQYF. The rearrangement uses TRBV11-2 and TRBJ2-7, with 9 bases fitting TRBD2. Germline loops: CDR1 SGHAT, CDR2 FQNNGV. V shed 2 bases and J 3 bases; nucleotides not matched to a gene: 2. This CDR3 has 14 amino acids.

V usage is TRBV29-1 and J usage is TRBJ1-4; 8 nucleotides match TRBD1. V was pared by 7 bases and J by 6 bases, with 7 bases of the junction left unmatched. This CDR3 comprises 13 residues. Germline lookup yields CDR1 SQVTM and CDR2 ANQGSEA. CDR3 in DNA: TGCAGCGCACAGGGACAGGCCCATGAAAAACTGTTTTTT. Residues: CSAQGQAHEKLFF.

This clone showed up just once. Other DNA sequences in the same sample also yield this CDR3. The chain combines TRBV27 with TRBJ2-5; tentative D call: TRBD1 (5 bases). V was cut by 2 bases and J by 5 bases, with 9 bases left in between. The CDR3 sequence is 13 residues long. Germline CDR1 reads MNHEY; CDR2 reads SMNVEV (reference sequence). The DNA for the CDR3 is TGTGCCAGCAGTTTACAAGGGGCCGAGACCCAGTACTTC. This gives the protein CASSLQGAETQYF.

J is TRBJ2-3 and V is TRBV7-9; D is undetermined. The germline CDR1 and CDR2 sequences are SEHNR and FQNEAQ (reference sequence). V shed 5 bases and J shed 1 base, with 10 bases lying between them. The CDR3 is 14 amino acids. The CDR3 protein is CASSKVMGTDTQYF. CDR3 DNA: TGTGCCAGCAGCAAGGTCATGGGCACAGATACGCAGTATTTT.

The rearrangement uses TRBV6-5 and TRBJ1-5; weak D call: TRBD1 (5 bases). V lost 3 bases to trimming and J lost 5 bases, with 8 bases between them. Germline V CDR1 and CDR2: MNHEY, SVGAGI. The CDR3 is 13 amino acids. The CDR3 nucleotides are TGTGCCAGCAGTTATGACAGAGATCAGCCCCAGCATTTT. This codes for CASSYDRDQPQHF.

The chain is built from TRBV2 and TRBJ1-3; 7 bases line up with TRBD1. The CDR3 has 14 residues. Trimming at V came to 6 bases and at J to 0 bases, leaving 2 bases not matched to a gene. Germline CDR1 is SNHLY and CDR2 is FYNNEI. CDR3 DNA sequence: TGTGCCAGCAGGGGACAGCGCTCTGGAAACACCATATATTTT. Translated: CASRGQRSGNTIYF.

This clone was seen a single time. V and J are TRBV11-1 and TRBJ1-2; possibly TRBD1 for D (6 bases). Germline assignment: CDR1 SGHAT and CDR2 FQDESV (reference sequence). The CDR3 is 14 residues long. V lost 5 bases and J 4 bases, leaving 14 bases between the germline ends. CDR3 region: CASSPSGHSYGYTF. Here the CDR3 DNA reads TGTGCCAGCAGCCCCTCGGGACACAGCTATGGCTACACCTTC. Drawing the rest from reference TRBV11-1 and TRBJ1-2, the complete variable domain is EAEVAQSPRYKITEKSQAVAFWCDPISGHATLYWYRQILGQGPELLVQFQDESVVDDSQLPKDRFSAERLKGVDSTLKIQPAELGDSAMYLCASSPSGHSYGYTFGSGTRLTVV.

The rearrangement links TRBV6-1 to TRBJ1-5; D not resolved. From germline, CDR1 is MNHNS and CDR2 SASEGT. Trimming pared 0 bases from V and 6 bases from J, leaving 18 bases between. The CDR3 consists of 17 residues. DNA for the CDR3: TGTGCCAGCAGTGAAGCTTATTATTCGGGAGGGATTCAGCCCCAGCATTTT. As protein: CASSEAYYSGGIQPQHF.

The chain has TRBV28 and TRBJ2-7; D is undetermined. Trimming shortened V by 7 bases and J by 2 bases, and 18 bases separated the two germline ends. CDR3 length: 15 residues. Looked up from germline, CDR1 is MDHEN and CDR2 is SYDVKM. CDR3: CASTGGYSGTYEQYF. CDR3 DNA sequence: TGTGCCAGCACCGGCGGATATAGTGGCACCTACGAGCAGTACTTC.